The rows below give T cell receptor beta chains drawn from one sample of a study of T cells after yellow fever vaccination. MiXCR, run by TCRdb on the 5' RACE reads, gives a single entry per CDR3 protein. Among about 130,000 distinct CDR3 sequences, more than 6.5% were seen once, and the ten largest hold roughly 2.6%. The input for sequencing was CD4+ T cells sorted from PBMCs, taken 10 days after the first yellow fever vaccination. Receptor source: a man younger than 35 who received the YFV17D yellow fever vaccine. CDR3s include the opening cysteine and the closing phenylalanine or tryptophan. The order of the fields is D gene, J gene, clone size, V gene, CDR3 protein, CDR3 DNA. The D gene is left open where the match is weak. A clone size is listed for some rows: how often the clone was seen (once, few, many), or a class if it is expanded.

d_call: .
j_call: TRBJ1-3
clone_size: .
v_call: TRBV20-1
cdr3_aa: CSARGRSTPSSGNTIYF
cdr3_nt: TGCAGTGCTAGAGGACGGTCTACCCCAAGCTCTGGAAACACCATATATTTT

d_call: .
j_call: TRBJ2-7
clone_size: many
v_call: TRBV4-3
cdr3_aa: CASSQDLTVRGGEYF
cdr3_nt: TGCGCCAGCAGCCAAGATTTGACAGTAAGGGGTGGGGAGTACTTC

d_call: .
j_call: TRBJ2-5
clone_size: few
v_call: TRBV5-1
cdr3_aa: CASSPAQGAETQYF
cdr3_nt: TGCGCCAGCAGCCCGGCCCAGGGAGCAGAGACTCAGTACTTC

d_call: TRBD1
j_call: TRBJ1-1
clone_size: .
v_call: TRBV28
cdr3_aa: CASSTPVRGHSAAFF
cdr3_nt: TGTGCCAGCAGTACCCCTGTCAGGGGGCATTCTGCAGCTTTCTTT

d_call: .
j_call: TRBJ2-5
clone_size: many
v_call: TRBV7-9
cdr3_aa: CASSRSRGFRETQYF
cdr3_nt: TGTGCCAGCAGTCGAAGCAGGGGATTCAGAGAGACCCAGTACTTC

d_call: TRBD1
j_call: TRBJ2-7
clone_size: many
v_call: TRBV28
cdr3_aa: CASSQGQDYEQYF
cdr3_nt: TGTGCCAGCAGCCAAGGACAGGACTACGAGCAGTACTTC

d_call: .
j_call: TRBJ2-3
clone_size: many
v_call: TRBV5-5
cdr3_aa: CASSTIRGPDTQYF
cdr3_nt: TGTGCCAGCAGCACCATACGAGGGCCAGATACGCAGTATTTT

d_call: TRBD1
j_call: TRBJ1-2
clone_size: many
v_call: TRBV7-2
cdr3_aa: CASSRQGYGYTF
cdr3_nt: TGTGCCAGCAGCCGACAGGGTTATGGCTACACCTTC

d_call: .
j_call: TRBJ2-6
clone_size: many
v_call: TRBV11-2
cdr3_aa: CASSSNVRGYSGANVLTF
cdr3_nt: TGTGCCAGCAGCTCCAACGTTCGAGGGTACTCTGGGGCCAACGTCCTGACTTTC

d_call: .
j_call: TRBJ2-5
clone_size: many
v_call: TRBV28
cdr3_aa: CASSLLGLVGETQYF
cdr3_nt: TGTGCCAGCAGTTTATTAGGCCTAGTCGGAGAGACCCAGTACTTC

d_call: .
j_call: TRBJ2-1
clone_size: many
v_call: TRBV24-1
cdr3_aa: CATSDSSLHRGNEQFF
cdr3_nt: TGTGCCACCAGTGATTCATCACTACATCGGGGCAATGAGCAGTTCTTC

d_call: .
j_call: TRBJ2-5
clone_size: many
v_call: TRBV20-1
cdr3_aa: CSASESRRGETQYF
cdr3_nt: TGCAGTGCTAGCGAATCTAGGAGGGGCGAGACCCAGTACTTC

d_call: TRBD1
j_call: TRBJ2-3
clone_size: many
v_call: TRBV7-2
cdr3_aa: CASSPGPGTGKYF
cdr3_nt: TGTGCCAGCAGCCCGGGACCCGGGACAGGGAAGTATTTT

d_call: TRBD1
j_call: TRBJ1-4
clone_size: medium-sized
v_call: TRBV29-1
cdr3_aa: CSVRDSGGEKLFF
cdr3_nt: TGCAGCGTTAGGGACAGCGGAGGTGAAAAACTGTTTTTT

d_call: .
j_call: TRBJ2-1
clone_size: many
v_call: TRBV5-1
cdr3_aa: CASSLEAGFYNEQFF
cdr3_nt: TGCGCCAGCAGCTTGGAGGCGGGGTTCTACAATGAGCAGTTCTTC

d_call: .
j_call: TRBJ2-3
clone_size: .
v_call: TRBV29-1
cdr3_aa: CSVASLESSTDTQYF
cdr3_nt: TGCAGCGTAGCTAGCCTCGAGTCGAGCACAGATACGCAGTATTTT

d_call: .
j_call: TRBJ1-2
clone_size: many
v_call: TRBV29-1
cdr3_aa: CSVEVDTFRGYTF
cdr3_nt: TGCAGCGTTGAAGTTGACACTTTCCGTGGCTACACCTTC

d_call: .
j_call: TRBJ2-3
clone_size: many
v_call: TRBV20-1
cdr3_aa: CSASDHTDTQYF
cdr3_nt: TGCAGTGCTAGCGACCACACAGATACGCAGTATTTT

d_call: .
j_call: TRBJ1-3
clone_size: many
v_call: TRBV5-1
cdr3_aa: CASSLQGRGVAAGNTIYF
cdr3_nt: TGCGCCAGCAGCCTGCAGGGGCGAGGGGTCGCAGCGGGAAACACCATATATTTT

d_call: .
j_call: TRBJ2-6
clone_size: .
v_call: TRBV29-1
cdr3_aa: CSVGMAGRTHSGANVLTF
cdr3_nt: TGCAGCGTTGGAATGGCAGGGAGAACTCACTCTGGGGCCAACGTCCTGACTTTC

d_call: TRBD1
j_call: TRBJ2-5
clone_size: few
v_call: TRBV6-2/TRBV6-3
cdr3_aa: CASSERTGLKETQYF
cdr3_nt: TGTGCCAGCAGTGAGAGGACAGGCCTTAAAGAGACCCAGTACTTC

d_call: .
j_call: TRBJ2-4
clone_size: many
v_call: TRBV4-3
cdr3_aa: CASSQGLGGIAKNIQYF
cdr3_nt: TGCGCCAGCAGCCAAGGGCTTGGGGGAATAGCCAAAAACATTCAGTACTTC

d_call: TRBD2
j_call: TRBJ2-3
clone_size: few
v_call: TRBV30
cdr3_aa: CAWSTPSGDADTQYF
cdr3_nt: TGTGCCTGGAGTACCCCTAGCGGGGACGCAGATACGCAGTATTTT

d_call: .
j_call: TRBJ2-5
clone_size: many
v_call: TRBV18
cdr3_aa: CASSPTRQETQYF
cdr3_nt: TGTGCCAGCTCACCTACGCGCCAAGAGACCCAGTACTTC

d_call: TRBD2
j_call: TRBJ2-7
clone_size: many
v_call: TRBV7-2
cdr3_aa: CASSYSPPSGGAGEQYF
cdr3_nt: TGTGCCAGCAGCTACAGCCCCCCTAGCGGGGGGGCGGGGGAGCAGTACTTC

d_call: TRBD2
j_call: TRBJ2-3
clone_size: many
v_call: TRBV7-2
cdr3_aa: CASSFYLAGGSDTQYF
cdr3_nt: TGTGCCAGCAGCTTTTACCTAGCGGGGGGATCGGATACGCAGTATTTT

d_call: TRBD2
j_call: TRBJ2-5
clone_size: many
v_call: TRBV7-2
cdr3_aa: CASNPLAGARETQYF
cdr3_nt: TGTGCCAGCAACCCCTTAGCGGGGGCTAGGGAGACCCAGTACTTC

d_call: .
j_call: TRBJ2-2
clone_size: many
v_call: TRBV5-1
cdr3_aa: CASSFYAVAGELFF
cdr3_nt: TGCGCCAGCAGCTTCTACGCGGTGGCCGGGGAGCTGTTTTTT

d_call: TRBD1
j_call: TRBJ1-5
clone_size: many
v_call: TRBV7-2
cdr3_aa: CASSLGAGGSAQPQHF
cdr3_nt: TGTGCCAGCAGCTTAGGGGCAGGGGGCTCTGCTCAGCCCCAGCATTTT

d_call: .
j_call: TRBJ2-5
clone_size: many
v_call: TRBV9
cdr3_aa: CASSVDPTGRETQYF
cdr3_nt: TGTGCCAGCAGCGTAGACCCGACAGGCCGGGAGACCCAGTACTTC

d_call: .
j_call: TRBJ2-1
clone_size: many
v_call: TRBV7-7
cdr3_aa: CASSPLSGSYNEQFF
cdr3_nt: TGTGCTAGCAGCCCCCTCAGTGGCTCCTACAATGAGCAGTTCTTC

d_call: .
j_call: TRBJ1-2
clone_size: many
v_call: TRBV7-9
cdr3_aa: CASSPPQGGYTF
cdr3_nt: TGTGCCAGCAGCCCACCGCAGGGTGGCTACACCTTC

d_call: TRBD2
j_call: TRBJ2-1
clone_size: many
v_call: TRBV20-1
cdr3_aa: CSARFRGGSYNEQFF
cdr3_nt: TGCAGTGCTAGATTTCGGGGGGGCTCCTACAATGAGCAGTTCTTC

d_call: .
j_call: TRBJ1-1
clone_size: few
v_call: TRBV5-1
cdr3_aa: CASSLALRVDTEAFF
cdr3_nt: TGCGCCAGCAGCTTGGCCCTCAGGGTGGACACTGAAGCTTTCTTT

d_call: TRBD2
j_call: TRBJ2-2
clone_size: many
v_call: TRBV7-8
cdr3_aa: CASSQGGTSGVTGELFF
cdr3_nt: TGTGCCAGCAGCCAAGGGGGGACTAGCGGGGTAACCGGGGAGCTGTTTTTT

d_call: .
j_call: TRBJ1-6
clone_size: many
v_call: TRBV20-1
cdr3_aa: CSARDGRGGNSPLHF
cdr3_nt: TGCAGTGCTAGAGATGGTCGGGGTGGGAATTCACCCCTCCACTTT

d_call: TRBD2
j_call: TRBJ2-5
clone_size: many
v_call: TRBV7-8
cdr3_aa: CASSTSLRETQYF
cdr3_nt: TGTGCCAGCTCGACTAGCCTAAGGGAGACCCAGTACTTC

d_call: .
j_call: TRBJ2-1
clone_size: many
v_call: TRBV20-1
cdr3_aa: CSARDGGDEQFF
cdr3_nt: TGCAGTGCTAGAGATGGTGGGGATGAGCAGTTCTTC

d_call: .
j_call: TRBJ2-1
clone_size: many
v_call: TRBV18
cdr3_aa: CASSRSRGAGNEQFF
cdr3_nt: TGTGCCAGCTCCCGATCCCGGGGTGCGGGCAATGAGCAGTTCTTC

d_call: .
j_call: TRBJ1-6
clone_size: many
v_call: TRBV2
cdr3_aa: CASRSDGDSPLHF
cdr3_nt: TGTGCCAGCAGGTCGGATGGAGATTCACCCCTCCACTTT

d_call: TRBD1
j_call: TRBJ1-4
clone_size: .
v_call: TRBV20-1
cdr3_aa: CSARWTGGEKLFF
cdr3_nt: TGCAGTGCTAGATGGACAGGGGGCGAAAAACTGTTTTTT